This T cell receptor (beta chain) was identified during a study of vaccination and CD4 T cells after COVID-19. Study information: Sampling that followed vaccination took place a median around 71 days after dose two, within a range of 14 to 241. Investigators stimulated cells with overlapping spike peptides drawn from SARS-CoV-2, HCoV-NL63, HCoV-OC43 and HCoV-229E.

The CDR3 is made up of 14 amino acids. The V segment lost 6 bases and the J segment 5 bases; nucleotides outside the gene matches: 7. Stated treatment: approximately 9-day PBMC culture with coronavirus spike peptide pools or control peptides (ViraFEST assay). Cultures of PBMCs, 1.5 million to 2 million per well, were set up with about 10 IU/ml IL-2 and around 9.9 ug/ml peptide pools. Researchers used the Oncomine TCR Beta short-read assay to sequence DNA from cultured CD4+ T cells. TCRdb passed the PCR reads through MiXCR, listing each CDR3 protein once. The sample holds some 13,000 distinct CDR3 sequences, under 75% seen once. To note about this clonotype: Its target is unknown.

Broader study findings: It was observed that, in convalescent patients, a median approximately 90% of reactive clones arose only post-vaccination.

This rearrangement joins TRBV12-3 or TRBV12-4 to TRBJ2-7; TRBD2 matches 10 bases. This receptor was identified in a human donor who had recovered from COVID-19. The material sequenced was CD4+ T cells from blood, cultured in vitro. CDR3 DNA sequence: TGTGCCAGCAGCTCCGGGACTAGCGCTGACGAGCAGTACTTC. Translated: CASSSGTSADEQYF.